The entry that follows covers one T cell receptor (beta chain) sequence. Antigen specificity is unknown. This CDR3 contains 17 residues. Losses at the gene ends were 4 bases for V and 5 bases for J; bases not matched to a gene: 12. Germline CDR1 is SGHAT and CDR2 is FQNNGV. These data belong to a study of untreated major depressive disorder. Study-wide results and limits: Depressed patients' CD4+ T cells carried increased TRBV05-01 (Vbeta 5.1) usage versus control CD4+ T cells.

Produced via immunoSEQ multiplex PCR; TCRdb's table is partial and in-frame only. The data hold fewer than 30,000 clones, with 91% observed a single time. The specimen sequenced was CD4+ T cells from PBMCs. This chain uses TRBV11-2 with TRBJ2-7; TRBD1 matches 12 bases. This clonotype originated in a woman in her 30s with major depressive disorder. CDR3 sequence reads: CASSSTRPGQGAHEQYF. In DNA, the CDR3 is TGTGCCAGCAGCTCCACCCGTCCGGGACAGGGGGCTCACGAGCAGTACTTC.